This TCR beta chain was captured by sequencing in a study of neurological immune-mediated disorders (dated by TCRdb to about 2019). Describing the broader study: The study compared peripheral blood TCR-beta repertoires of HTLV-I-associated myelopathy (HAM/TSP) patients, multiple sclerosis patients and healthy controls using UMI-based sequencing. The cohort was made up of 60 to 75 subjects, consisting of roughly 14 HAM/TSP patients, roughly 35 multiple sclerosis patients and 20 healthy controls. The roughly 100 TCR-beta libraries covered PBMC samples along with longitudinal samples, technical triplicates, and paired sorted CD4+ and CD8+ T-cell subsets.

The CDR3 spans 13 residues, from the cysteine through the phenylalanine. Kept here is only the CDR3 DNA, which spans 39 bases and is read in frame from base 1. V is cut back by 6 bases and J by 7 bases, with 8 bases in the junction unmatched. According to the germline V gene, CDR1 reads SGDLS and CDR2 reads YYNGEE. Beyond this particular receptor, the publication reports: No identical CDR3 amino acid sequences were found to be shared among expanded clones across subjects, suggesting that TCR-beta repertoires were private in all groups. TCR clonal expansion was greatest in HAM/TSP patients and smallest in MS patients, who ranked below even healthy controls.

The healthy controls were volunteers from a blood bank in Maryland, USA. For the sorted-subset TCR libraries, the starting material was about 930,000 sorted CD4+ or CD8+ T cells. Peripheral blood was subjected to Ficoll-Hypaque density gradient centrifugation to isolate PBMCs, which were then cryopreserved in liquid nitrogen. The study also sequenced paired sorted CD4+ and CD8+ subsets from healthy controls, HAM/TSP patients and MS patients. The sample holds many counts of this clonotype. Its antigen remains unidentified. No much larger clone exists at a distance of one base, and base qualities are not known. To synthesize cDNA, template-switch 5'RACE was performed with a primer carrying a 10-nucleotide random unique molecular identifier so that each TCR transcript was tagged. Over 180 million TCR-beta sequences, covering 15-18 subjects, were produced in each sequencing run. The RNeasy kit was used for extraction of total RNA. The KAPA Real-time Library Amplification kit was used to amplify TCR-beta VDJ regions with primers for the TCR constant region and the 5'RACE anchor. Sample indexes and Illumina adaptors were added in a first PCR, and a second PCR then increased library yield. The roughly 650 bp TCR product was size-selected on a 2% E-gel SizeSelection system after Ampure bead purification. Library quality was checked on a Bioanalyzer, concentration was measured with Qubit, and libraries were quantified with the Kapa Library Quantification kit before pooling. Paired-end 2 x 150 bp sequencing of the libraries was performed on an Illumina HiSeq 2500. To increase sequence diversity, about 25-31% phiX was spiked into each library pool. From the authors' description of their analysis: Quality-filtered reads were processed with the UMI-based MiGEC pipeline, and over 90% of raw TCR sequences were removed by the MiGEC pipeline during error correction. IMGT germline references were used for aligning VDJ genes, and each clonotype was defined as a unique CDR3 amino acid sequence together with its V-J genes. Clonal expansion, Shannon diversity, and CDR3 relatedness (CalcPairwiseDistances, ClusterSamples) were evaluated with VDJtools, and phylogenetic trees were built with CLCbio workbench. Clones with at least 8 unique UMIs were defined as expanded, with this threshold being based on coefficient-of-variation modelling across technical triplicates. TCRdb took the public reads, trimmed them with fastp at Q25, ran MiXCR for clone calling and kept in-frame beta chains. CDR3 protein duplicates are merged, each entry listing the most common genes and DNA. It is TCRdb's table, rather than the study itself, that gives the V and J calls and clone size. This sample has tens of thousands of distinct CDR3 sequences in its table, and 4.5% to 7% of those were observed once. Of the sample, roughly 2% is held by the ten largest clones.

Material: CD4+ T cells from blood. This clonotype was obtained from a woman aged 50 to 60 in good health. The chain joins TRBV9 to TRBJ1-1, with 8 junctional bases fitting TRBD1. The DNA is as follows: TGTGCCAGCAACGAACAGGGGGATAGTGAAGCTTTCTTT. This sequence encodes CASNEQGDSEAFF.